This is a list of T cell receptor beta chains from one sample in a study of CD8+ T cells in alopecia areata. Profiling relied on immunoSEQ multiplex PCR, and the TCRdb table lists in-frame clones only, not all of them. This sample has over 150,000 clones, with 50% to 70% found just once. The specimen was CD4+ T cells sorted from blood, collected at week 0. The receptors derive from a human donor with alopecia areata. Each CDR3 is given with its conserved first and last residue. The order of the fields is D gene, clone size, V gene, J gene, CDR3 DNA, CDR3 protein. The D gene is left open where the match is weak. Where a row states a size, it is once, few, many or the class of an expanded clone; other rows omit it.

D gene: NA
clone size: NA
V gene: TRBV2
J gene: TRBJ2-2
CDR3 DNA: TGTGCCAGCAGTGAGGAGGTGAACACCGGGGAGCTGTTTTTT
CDR3 protein: CASSEEVNTGELFF

D gene: NA
clone size: NA
V gene: TRBV5-1
J gene: TRBJ1-1
CDR3 DNA: TGCGCCAGCAGCTCTGGACAGATGAACACTGAAGCTTTCTTT
CDR3 protein: CASSSGQMNTEAFF

D gene: NA
clone size: NA
V gene: TRBV18
J gene: TRBJ1-1
CDR3 DNA: TGTGCCAGCTCACCACCGTCGGGGGTTGCTGAAGCTTTCTTT
CDR3 protein: CASSPPSGVAEAFF

D gene: NA
clone size: NA
V gene: TRBV13
J gene: TRBJ2-1
CDR3 DNA: TGTGCCAGCAGATCAAGGGACCGCCAGTTCTTC
CDR3 protein: CASRSRDRQFF

D gene: TRBD1
clone size: NA
V gene: TRBV7-2
J gene: TRBJ1-5
CDR3 DNA: TGTGCCAGCAGCGAAGGGACAGGAGATAGCAATCAGCCCCAGCATTTT
CDR3 protein: CASSEGTGDSNQPQHF

D gene: NA
clone size: NA
V gene: TRBV19
J gene: TRBJ2-3
CDR3 DNA: TGTGCCAGTAGTCCCGACAGTGAAGATACGCAGTATTTT
CDR3 protein: CASSPDSEDTQYF

D gene: NA
clone size: NA
V gene: TRBV7-2
J gene: TRBJ1-5
CDR3 DNA: TGTGCCAGCAGCTTAGAGCGTGGCAGCCAGCATTTT
CDR3 protein: CASSLERGSQHF

D gene: NA
clone size: NA
V gene: TRBV4-1
J gene: TRBJ1-2
CDR3 DNA: TGCGCCAGCAGCCAAGCGGGAAGTGCTTACACCTTC
CDR3 protein: CASSQAGSAYTF

D gene: NA
clone size: NA
V gene: TRBV15
J gene: TRBJ1-2
CDR3 DNA: TGTGCCACCTCCTCGGGAGGGTGGGATGGCTACACCTTC
CDR3 protein: CATSSGGWDGYTF

D gene: NA
clone size: NA
V gene: TRBV29-1
J gene: TRBJ2-5
CDR3 DNA: TGCAGCGTTGAAGGGGGTCGGGGGCGCCGGGAGACCCAGTACTTC
CDR3 protein: CSVEGGRGRRETQYF

D gene: NA
clone size: NA
V gene: TRBV29-1
J gene: TRBJ1-1
CDR3 DNA: TGCAGCGTTGATATTTGGGGGGACACTGAAGCTTTCTTT
CDR3 protein: CSVDIWGDTEAFF

D gene: TRBD1
clone size: NA
V gene: TRBV5-1
J gene: TRBJ2-6
CDR3 DNA: TGCGCCAGCAGCGTCTTCGGGACAGCCATTAGCTCTGGGGCCAACGTCCTGACTTTC
CDR3 protein: CASSVFGTAISSGANVLTF

D gene: NA
clone size: NA
V gene: TRBV5-1
J gene: TRBJ2-6
CDR3 DNA: TGCGCCAGCAGCTTGGGGGGTGCTGGGGCCAACGTCCTGACTTTC
CDR3 protein: CASSLGGAGANVLTF

D gene: TRBD1
clone size: NA
V gene: TRBV30
J gene: TRBJ1-5
CDR3 DNA: TGTGCCTGGAGCCACGGGACAGATCAGCCCCAGCATTTT
CDR3 protein: CAWSHGTDQPQHF

D gene: NA
clone size: few
V gene: TRBV18
J gene: TRBJ2-1
CDR3 DNA: TGTGCCAGCTCACCACCTCTTAGCTCCTACAATGAGCAGTTCTTC
CDR3 protein: CASSPPLSSYNEQFF

D gene: NA
clone size: few
V gene: TRBV25-1
J gene: TRBJ1-5
CDR3 DNA: TGTGCCAGCAGTGAGGGCCCAGGGTCAAATCAGCCCCAGCATTTT
CDR3 protein: CASSEGPGSNQPQHF

D gene: NA
clone size: few
V gene: TRBV30
J gene: TRBJ1-2
CDR3 DNA: TGTGCCTCCCCCGGGTCAAACTATGGCTACACCTTC
CDR3 protein: CASPGSNYGYTF

D gene: NA
clone size: once
V gene: TRBV6-6
J gene: TRBJ2-7
CDR3 DNA: TGTGCCAGCAGTCTGAGCTCCTACGAGCAGTACTTC
CDR3 protein: CASSLSSYEQYF